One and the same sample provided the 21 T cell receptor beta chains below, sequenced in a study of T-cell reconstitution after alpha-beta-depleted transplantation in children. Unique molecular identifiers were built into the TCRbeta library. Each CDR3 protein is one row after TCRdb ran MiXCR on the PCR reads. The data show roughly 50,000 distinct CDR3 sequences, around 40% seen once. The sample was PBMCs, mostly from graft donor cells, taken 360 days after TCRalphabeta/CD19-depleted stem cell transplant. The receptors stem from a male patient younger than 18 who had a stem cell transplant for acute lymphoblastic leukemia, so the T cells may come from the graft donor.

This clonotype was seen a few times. CDR3 DNA: TGTGCCAGCCTATCGGGTAGGGGGCGAAACACGAACACTGAAGCTTTCTTT. Translating it yields CASLSGRGRNTNTEAFF. The chain joins TRBV12-3 or TRBV12-4 to TRBJ1-1; TRBD1 matches at 7 bases. The V segment lost 8 bases and the J segment 1 base; nucleotides outside the gene matches: 16. This CDR3 is built from 17 residues.

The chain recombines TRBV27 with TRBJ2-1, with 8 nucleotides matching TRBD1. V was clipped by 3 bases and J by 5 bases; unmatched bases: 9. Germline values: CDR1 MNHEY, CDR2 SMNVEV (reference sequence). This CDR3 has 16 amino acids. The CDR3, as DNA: TGTGCCAGCAGTTTCCAAGGACAGGGCCCTGACAATGAGCAGTTCTTC. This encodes CASSFQGQGPDNEQFF.

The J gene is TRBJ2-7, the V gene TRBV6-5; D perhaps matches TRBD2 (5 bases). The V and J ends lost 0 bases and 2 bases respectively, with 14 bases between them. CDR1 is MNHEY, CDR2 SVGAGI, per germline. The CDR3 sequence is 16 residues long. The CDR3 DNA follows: TGTGCCAGCAGTTACTCCTTAGAGGGTTTAGCCTACGAGCAGTACTTC. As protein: CASSYSLEGLAYEQYF.

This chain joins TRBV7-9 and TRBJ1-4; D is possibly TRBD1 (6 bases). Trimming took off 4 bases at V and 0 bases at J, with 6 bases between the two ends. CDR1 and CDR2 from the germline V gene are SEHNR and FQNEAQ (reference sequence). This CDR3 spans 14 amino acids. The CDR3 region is CASSWTATNEKLFF. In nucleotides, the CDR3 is TGTGCCAGCAGCTGGACAGCAACTAATGAAAAACTGTTTTTT.

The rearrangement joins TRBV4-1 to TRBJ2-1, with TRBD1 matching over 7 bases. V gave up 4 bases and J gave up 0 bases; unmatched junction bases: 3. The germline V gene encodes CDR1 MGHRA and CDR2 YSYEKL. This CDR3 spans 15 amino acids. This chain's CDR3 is CASSRDRVSYNEQFF. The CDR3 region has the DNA TGCGCCAGCAGCCGAGACAGGGTCTCCTACAATGAGCAGTTCTTC.

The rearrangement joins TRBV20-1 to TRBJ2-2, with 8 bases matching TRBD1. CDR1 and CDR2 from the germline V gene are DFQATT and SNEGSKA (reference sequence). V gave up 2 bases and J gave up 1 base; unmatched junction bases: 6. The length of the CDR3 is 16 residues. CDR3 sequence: CSARRVTGVNTGELFF. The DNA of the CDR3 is TGCAGTGCTAGAAGGGTGACAGGGGTGAACACCGGGGAGCTGTTTTTT.

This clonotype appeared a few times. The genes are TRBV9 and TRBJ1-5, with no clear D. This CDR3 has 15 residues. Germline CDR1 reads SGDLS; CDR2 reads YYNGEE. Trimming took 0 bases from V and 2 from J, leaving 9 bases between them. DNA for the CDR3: TGTGCCAGCAGCGTAGCTAAGGGAGGCAATCAGCCCCAGCATTTT. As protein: CASSVAKGGNQPQHF. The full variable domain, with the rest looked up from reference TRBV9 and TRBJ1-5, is DSGVTQTPKHLITATGQRVTLRCSPRSGDLSVYWYQQSLDQGLQFLIQYYNGEERAKGNILERFSAQQFPDLHSELNLSSLELGDSALYFCASSVAKGGNQPQHFGDGTRLSIL.

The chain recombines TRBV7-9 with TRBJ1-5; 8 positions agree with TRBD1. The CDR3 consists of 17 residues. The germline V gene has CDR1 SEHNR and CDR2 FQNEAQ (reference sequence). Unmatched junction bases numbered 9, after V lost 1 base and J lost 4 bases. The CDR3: CASSLVSGGLGNQPQHF. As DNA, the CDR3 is TGTGCCAGCAGCTTAGTTTCAGGGGGCTTAGGAAATCAGCCCCAGCATTTT.

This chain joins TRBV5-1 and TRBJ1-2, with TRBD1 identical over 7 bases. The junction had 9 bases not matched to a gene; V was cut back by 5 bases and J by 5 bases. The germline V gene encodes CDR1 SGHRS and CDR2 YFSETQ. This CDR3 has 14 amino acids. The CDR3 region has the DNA TGCGCCAGCAGTTCGGGCGACAGGGTATATGGCTACACCTTC. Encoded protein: CASSSGDRVYGYTF.

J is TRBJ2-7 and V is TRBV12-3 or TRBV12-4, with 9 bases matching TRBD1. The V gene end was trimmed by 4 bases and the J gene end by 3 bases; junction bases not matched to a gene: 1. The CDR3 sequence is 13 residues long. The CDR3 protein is CASSSTGGYEQYF. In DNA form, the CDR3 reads TGTGCCAGCAGTTCGACAGGGGGCTACGAGCAGTACTTC.

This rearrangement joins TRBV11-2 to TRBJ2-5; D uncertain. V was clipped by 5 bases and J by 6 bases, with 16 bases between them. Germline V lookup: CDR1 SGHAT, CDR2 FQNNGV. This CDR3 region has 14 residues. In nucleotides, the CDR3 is TGTGCCAGCAGCCCGCTAGAGTACAGAAAGACCCAGTACTTC. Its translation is CASSPLEYRKTQYF.

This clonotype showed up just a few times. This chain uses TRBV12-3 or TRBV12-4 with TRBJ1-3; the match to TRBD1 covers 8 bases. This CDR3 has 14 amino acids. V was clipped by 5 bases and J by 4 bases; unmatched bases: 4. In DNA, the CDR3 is TGTGCCAGCAGTCTGACAGGGGAGGGAAACACCATATATTTT. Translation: CASSLTGEGNTIYF.

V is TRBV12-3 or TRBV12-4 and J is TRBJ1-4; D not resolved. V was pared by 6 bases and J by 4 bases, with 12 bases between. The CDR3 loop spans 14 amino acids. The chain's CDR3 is CASSPEVLNEKLFF. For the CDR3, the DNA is TGTGCCAGCAGCCCTGAGGTTCTTAATGAAAAACTGTTTTTT.

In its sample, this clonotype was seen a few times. Here the CDR3 DNA reads TGTGCCAGCAGTTTGAAGCGGGAGAGGGGAGAGACCCAGTACTTC. Protein product: CASSLKRERGETQYF. The rearrangement links TRBV28 to TRBJ2-5; 8 positions agree with TRBD2. The CDR3 runs to 15 residues. Germline trimming cut 3 bases from V and 4 bases from J; bases unmatched to any gene: 7. The germline gives CDR1 MDHEN, CDR2 SYDVKM.

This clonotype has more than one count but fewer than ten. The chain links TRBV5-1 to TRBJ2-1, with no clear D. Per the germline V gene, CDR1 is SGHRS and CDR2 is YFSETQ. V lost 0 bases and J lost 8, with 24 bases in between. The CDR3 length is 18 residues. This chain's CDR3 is CASSLESLTPLLVDEQFF. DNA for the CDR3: TGCGCCAGCAGCTTGGAATCTTTAACCCCTCTCCTAGTGGATGAGCAGTTCTTC.

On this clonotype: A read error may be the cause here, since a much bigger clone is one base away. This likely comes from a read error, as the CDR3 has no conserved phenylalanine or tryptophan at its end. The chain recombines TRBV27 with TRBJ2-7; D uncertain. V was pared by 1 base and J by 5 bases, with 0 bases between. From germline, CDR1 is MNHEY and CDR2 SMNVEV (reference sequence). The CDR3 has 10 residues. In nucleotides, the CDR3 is TGTGCCAGCAGTTTATACGAGCAGTACTAC. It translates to CASSLYEQYY.

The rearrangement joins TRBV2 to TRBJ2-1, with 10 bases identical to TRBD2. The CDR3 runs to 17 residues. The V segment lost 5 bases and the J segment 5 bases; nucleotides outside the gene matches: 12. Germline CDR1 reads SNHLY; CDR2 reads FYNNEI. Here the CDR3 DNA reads TGTGCCAGCAGTACTCGTCCGGGACTAGCGAACGACAATGAGCAGTTCTTC. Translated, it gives CASSTRPGLANDNEQFF.

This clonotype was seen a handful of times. CDR3 amino acids: CASSFRVTDTQYF. CDR3 in DNA: TGTGCCAGCAGTTTTAGGGTTACAGATACGCAGTATTTT. The chain is built from TRBV12-3 or TRBV12-4 and TRBJ2-3; D unclear. V lost 3 bases and J 3 bases, leaving 7 bases between the germline ends. This CDR3 contains 13 residues.

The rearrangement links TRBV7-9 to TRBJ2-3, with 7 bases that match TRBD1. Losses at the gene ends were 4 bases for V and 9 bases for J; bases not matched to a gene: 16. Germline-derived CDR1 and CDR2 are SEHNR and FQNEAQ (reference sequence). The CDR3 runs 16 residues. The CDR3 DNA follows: TGTGCCAGCAGCTCCGCCGGGACAGAAACACTTGCCACGCAGTATTTT. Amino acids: CASSSAGTETLATQYF.

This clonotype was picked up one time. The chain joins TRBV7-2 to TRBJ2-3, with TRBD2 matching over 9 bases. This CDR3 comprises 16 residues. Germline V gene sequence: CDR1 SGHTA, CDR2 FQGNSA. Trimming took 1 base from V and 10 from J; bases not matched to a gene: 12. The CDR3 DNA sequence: TGTGCCAGCAGCTTAGATTTGGGGCGGGAGGGCTATCCGCAGTATTTT. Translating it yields CASSLDLGREGYPQYF. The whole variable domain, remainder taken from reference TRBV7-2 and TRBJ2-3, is GAGVSQSPSNKVTEKGKDVELRCDPISGHTALYWYRQSLGQGLEFLIYFQGNSAPDKSGLPSDRFSAERTGGSVSTLTIQRTQQEDSAVYLCASSLDLGREGYPQYFGPGTRLTVL.

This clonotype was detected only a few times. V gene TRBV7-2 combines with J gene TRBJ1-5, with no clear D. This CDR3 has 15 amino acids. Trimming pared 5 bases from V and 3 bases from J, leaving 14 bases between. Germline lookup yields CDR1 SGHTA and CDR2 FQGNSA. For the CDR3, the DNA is TGTGCCAGCAGCGCCTCTACGGGTTCCAATCAGCCCCAGCATTTT. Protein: CASSASTGSNQPQHF.